One and the same sample provided the 20 T cell receptor beta chains below, sequenced in a study of T cells in Graves' hyperthyroidism and ophthalmopathy. The source material, RNA transcripts, was used to amplify TCR beta CDR3 regions. The HTBI set primed first-round TCR CDR3 RT-PCR. TCRdb ran MiXCR on the multiplex PCR reads and lists one entry per CDR3 protein. The sample has a few hundred thousand distinct CDR3 sequences; less than 15% are singletons. Sequences were obtained from blood. The receptors derive from a woman aged 40 to 49 with Graves' hyperthyroidism that later progressed to Graves' ophthalmopathy.

Many counts were recorded for this clonotype. The gene calls are TRBV28 and TRBJ2-5, with 13 bases fitting TRBD2. The V gene's germline CDR1 is MDHEN and CDR2 SYDVKM. Losses at the gene ends were 4 bases for V and 3 bases for J; bases not matched to a gene: 5. The CDR3 has 16 residues. CDR3 sequence: CASSSGTSGTKETQYF. Here the CDR3 DNA reads TGTGCCAGCAGTTCTGGGACTAGCGGGACCAAAGAGACCCAGTACTTC.

This clonotype was observed many times. The chain has TRBV27 and TRBJ1-4, with 7 bases identical to TRBD1. This CDR3 region has 15 residues. CDR1 is MNHEY, CDR2 SMNVEV, per germline (reference sequence). V dropped 0 bases and J dropped 8; count of bases not matched to a gene: 6. The CDR3 bases are TGTGCCAGCAGTTTATCGAGGGGGCGAAGGGAAAAACTGTTTTTT. This sequence encodes CASSLSRGRREKLFF.

This clonotype was counted many times. The genes are TRBV7-9 and TRBJ2-1, with D tentatively TRBD2 (6 bases). This CDR3 spans 18 amino acids. With 5 bases removed from V and 6 bases from J, the gap between germline ends came to 26 bases. Germline V gene sequence: CDR1 SEHNR, CDR2 FQNEAQ (reference sequence). CDR3 in amino acids: CASSMPRDLKATSNEQFF. For the CDR3, the DNA is TGTGCCAGCAGCATGCCCCGGGACTTAAAGGCCACTTCCAATGAGCAGTTCTTC.

This chain links TRBV4-1 with TRBJ2-1; D is perhaps TRBD2 (6 bases). The germline V and J ends were trimmed by 3 bases and 0 bases, with 12 bases remaining between them. The CDR3 length is 16 residues. The germline gives CDR1 MGHRA, CDR2 YSYEKL. This CDR3 reads CASSHTAGSSYNEQFF. The CDR3 bases are TGCGCCAGCAGCCACACAGCGGGTAGCTCCTACAATGAGCAGTTCTTC.

This clonotype was recorded a few times. The chain joins TRBV4-1 to TRBJ1-6; D possibly corresponds to TRBD1 (6 bases). This CDR3 has 14 residues. CDR1 and CDR2 (germline): MGHRA, YSYEKL. Trimming stripped 1 base from V and 16 bases from J, with 17 bases between. The CDR3 spells CASSQVWTASGLHF. Written as DNA, the CDR3 is TGCGCCAGCAGCCAAGTTTGGACAGCGTCGGGGCTCCACTTT.

This clonotype has just a few counts. The chain links TRBV6-5 to TRBJ1-2, with D possibly TRBD1 on 5 matching bases. Germline lookup yields CDR1 MNHEY and CDR2 SVGAGI. V was cut by 2 bases and J by 2 bases, with 15 bases left in between. The CDR3 is 16 residues long. CDR3 DNA sequence: TGTGCCAGCAGTTACCCTCTACCCGCAGGGAACTATGGCTACACCTTC. Its translation is CASSYPLPAGNYGYTF.

This clonotype was counted many times. This chain connects TRBV27 to TRBJ2-5, with 9 bases that match TRBD2. Per the germline V gene, CDR1 is MNHEY and CDR2 is SMNVEV (reference sequence). The CDR3 extends over 16 amino acids. V lost 2 bases to trimming and J lost 6 bases; unmatched junction nucleotides: 10. As DNA, the CDR3 is TGTGCCAGCAGTTTAATGGCTAGCGGGATTGTAAAGACCCAGTACTTC. Translation gives CASSLMASGIVKTQYF.

In its sample, this clonotype was seen a few times. The rearrangement joins TRBV28 to TRBJ2-6; 7 nucleotides match TRBD1. CDR1 is MDHEN, CDR2 SYDVKM, per germline. Trimming at V came to 3 bases and at J to 3 bases, leaving 5 bases not matched to a gene. There are 16 residues in the CDR3. The CDR3 nucleotides are TGTGCCAGCAGTTTCCTCCCAGGGGGTGGGGCCAACGTCCTGACTTTC. It is translated as CASSFLPGGGANVLTF.

V and J are TRBV11-2 and TRBJ1-5; 7 bases are shared with TRBD1. This CDR3 is 22 amino acids long. V trimming: 1 base; J trimming: 4 bases; junction bases outside the gene matches: 25. Germline V gene lookup returns CDR1 SGHAT and CDR2 FQNNGV. CDR3 nucleotide sequence: TGTGCCAGCAGCTTAGCTAACACTGGGACAGCAGTGGGGGGGGGGGAAAATCAGCCCCAGCATTTT. It codes for CASSLANTGTAVGGGENQPQHF.

Worth noting for this clonotype: A much more abundant neighbour one base away suggests this may be a read error. V usage is TRBV6-9 and J usage is TRBJ2-2; 7 positions match TRBD2. V shed 4 bases and J 6 bases; nucleotides not matched to a gene: 17. The length of the CDR3 is 18 residues. CDR1 MNHGY and CDR2 SVAAGI come from the germline V gene. CDR3 sequence reads: CASSFFALRERGAGELFF. CDR3 nucleotides: TGTGCCAGCAGTTTTTTCGCTCTGCGGGAGCGAGGCGCCGGGGAGCTGTTTTTT.

Ten or more counts support this clonotype. The chain combines TRBV5-1 with TRBJ2-1, with 9 bases matching TRBD2. Germline V CDR1 and CDR2: SGHRS, YFSETQ. The CDR3 length is 15 residues. The J segment lost 5 bases and the V segment lost 0 bases, leaving 3 bases of the junction unmatched. For the CDR3, the DNA is TGCGCCAGCAGCTTGGTAGCGGGAGTCCACAATGAGCAGTTCTTC. Amino acids: CASSLVAGVHNEQFF.

This clonotype showed up many times. J is TRBJ2-1 and V is TRBV2; no firm D call. The CDR3 spans 9 residues. V shed 11 bases and J shed 5 bases, with 4 bases lying between them. From germline, CDR1 is SNHLY and CDR2 FYNNEI. The CDR3 coding sequence is TGTGCCCTACACAATGAGCAGTTCTTC. Its translation: CALHNEQFF.

This clonotype was seen repeatedly, ten times or more. This chain uses TRBV10-3 with TRBJ2-1, with D maybe TRBD2 (5 bases). Germline lookup yields CDR1 ENHRY and CDR2 SYGVKD. V lost 9 bases to trimming and J lost 2 bases, with 14 bases between them. The CDR3 is 14 residues long. The CDR3 region has the DNA TGTGCCATTGGGCGCGGGTCAGCCTACAATGAGCAGTTCTTC. Its translation is CAIGRGSAYNEQFF.

This clonotype was seen a few times. This chain connects TRBV5-1 to TRBJ1-1; D not certain. Trimming took 0 bases from V and 4 from J, leaving 13 bases between them. CDR3 length: 15 residues. Germline CDR1 is SGHRS and CDR2 is YFSETQ. CDR3 sequence (DNA): TGCGCCAGCAGCTTGGCCTTAGGGCTGGGCACTGAAGCTTTCTTT. This sequence encodes CASSLALGLGTEAFF.

There are many counts of this clonotype. The chain is built from TRBV19 and TRBJ1-5; D is possibly TRBD1 (5 bases). The length of the CDR3 is 17 residues. Trimming cost V 7 bases and J 1 base, with 20 bases left between them. Germline V CDR1 and CDR2: LNHDA, SQIVND (reference sequence). CDR3 in DNA: TGTGCCAGTAATGACCCCGGGGCCCGAACGAGCAATCAGCCCCAGCATTTT. Amino acid sequence: CASNDPGARTSNQPQHF.

This clonotype was recorded many times. The J gene is TRBJ1-6, the V gene TRBV28; D might be TRBD1 (5 bases). Germline V lookup: CDR1 MDHEN, CDR2 SYDVKM. This CDR3 comprises 12 residues. V gave up 6 bases and J gave up 6 bases, with 6 bases separating them. This CDR3 reads CASRTANSPLHF. CDR3 nucleotide sequence: TGTGCCAGCAGGACAGCTAATTCACCCCTCCACTTT.

The table lists this clonotype with many counts. The V and J genes are TRBV28 and TRBJ2-1, with 7 positions matching TRBD1. Losses at the gene ends were 5 bases for V and 4 bases for J; bases not matched to a gene: 5. The length of the CDR3 is 14 residues. Germline lookup yields CDR1 MDHEN and CDR2 SYDVKM. This CDR3 is CASSIGTAYNEQFF. CDR3 nucleotide sequence: TGTGCCAGCAGTATAGGGACAGCTTACAATGAGCAGTTCTTC. The variable domain in full, with the rest retrieved from reference TRBV28 and TRBJ2-1, is DVKVTQSSRYLVKRTGEKVFLECVQDMDHENMFWYRQDPGLGLRLIYFSYDVKMKEKGDIPEGYSVSREKKERFSLILESASTNQTSMYLCASSIGTAYNEQFFGPGTRLTVL.

This clonotype was detected a few times. The chain uses TRBV3-1 and TRBJ2-7, with TRBD2 matching 10 bases. After removal of 8 bases from V and 3 bases from J, the junction contained 10 bases not matched to a gene. The length of the CDR3 is 15 residues. Germline V gene sequence: CDR1 LGHDT, CDR2 YNNKEL (reference sequence). CDR3 sequence: CASGFQLAGFYEQYF. In nucleotides, the CDR3 is TGTGCCAGCGGCTTCCAACTAGCGGGATTCTACGAGCAGTACTTC.

This clonotype showed up many times. V gene TRBV20-1 combines with J gene TRBJ1-5; D may be TRBD1 (6 bases). The CDR3 consists of 13 residues. Germline values: CDR1 DFQATT, CDR2 SNEGSKA (reference sequence). V gave up 6 bases and J gave up 8 bases, with 17 bases separating them. The DNA of the CDR3 is TGCAGTGCCAGTGACAGGAATTATGAGCCCCAGCATTTT. It specifies CSASDRNYEPQHF.

This chain joins TRBV13 and TRBJ2-7, with 10 bases that match TRBD2. This CDR3 comprises 16 residues. V lost 4 bases to trimming and J lost 6 bases; unmatched junction nucleotides: 12. Germline-derived CDR1 and CDR2 are PRHDT and FYEKMQ (reference sequence). The CDR3 here is CASSSGRGSGRVEQYF. CDR3 coding DNA: TGTGCCAGCAGCTCAGGGCGGGGGAGCGGGAGGGTCGAGCAGTACTTC.